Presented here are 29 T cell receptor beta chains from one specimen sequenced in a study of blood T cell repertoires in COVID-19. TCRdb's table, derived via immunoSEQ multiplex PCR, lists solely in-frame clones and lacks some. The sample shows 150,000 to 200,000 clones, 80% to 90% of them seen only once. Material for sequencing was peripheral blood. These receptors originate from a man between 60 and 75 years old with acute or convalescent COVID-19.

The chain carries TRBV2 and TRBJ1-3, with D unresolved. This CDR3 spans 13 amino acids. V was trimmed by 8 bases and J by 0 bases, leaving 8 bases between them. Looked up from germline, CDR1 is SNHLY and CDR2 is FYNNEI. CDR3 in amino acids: CASCRSSGNTIYF. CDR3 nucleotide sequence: TGTGCCAGCTGCAGATCCTCTGGAAACACCATATATTTT.

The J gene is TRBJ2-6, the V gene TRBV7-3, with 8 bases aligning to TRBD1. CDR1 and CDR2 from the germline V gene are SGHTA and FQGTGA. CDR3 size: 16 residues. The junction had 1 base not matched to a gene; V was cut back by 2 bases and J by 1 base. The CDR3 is CASSLQGASGANVLTF. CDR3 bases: TGTGCCAGCAGCTTACAGGGGGCGTCTGGGGCCAACGTCCTGACTTTC.

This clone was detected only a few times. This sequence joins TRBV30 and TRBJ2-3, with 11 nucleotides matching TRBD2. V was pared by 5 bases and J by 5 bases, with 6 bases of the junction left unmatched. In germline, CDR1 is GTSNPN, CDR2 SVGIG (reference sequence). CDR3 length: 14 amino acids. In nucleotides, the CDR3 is TGTGCCTGGGGTAGCGGGGGGGCTAGAGATACGCAGTATTTT. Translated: CAWGSGGARDTQYF.

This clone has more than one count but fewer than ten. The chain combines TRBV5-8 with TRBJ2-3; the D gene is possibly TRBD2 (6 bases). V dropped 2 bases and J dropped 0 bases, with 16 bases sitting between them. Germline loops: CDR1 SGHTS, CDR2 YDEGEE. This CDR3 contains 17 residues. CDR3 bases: TGTGCCAGCAGCTTTGAAGCTTCGGGACTTAGCACAGATACGCAGTATTTT. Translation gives CASSFEASGLSTDTQYF.

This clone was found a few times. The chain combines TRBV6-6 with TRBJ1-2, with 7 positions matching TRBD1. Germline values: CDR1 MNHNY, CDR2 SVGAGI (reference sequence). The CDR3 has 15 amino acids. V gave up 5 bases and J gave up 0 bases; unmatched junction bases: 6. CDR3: CASSPGTASNYGYTF. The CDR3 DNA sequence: TGTGCCAGCAGTCCCGGGACAGCTTCTAACTATGGCTACACCTTC.

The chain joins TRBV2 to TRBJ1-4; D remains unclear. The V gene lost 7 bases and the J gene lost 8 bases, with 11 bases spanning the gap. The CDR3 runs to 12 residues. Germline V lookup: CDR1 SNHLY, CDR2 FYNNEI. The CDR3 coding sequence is TGTGCCAGCAAGGGTGACTACGAAAAACTGTTTTTT. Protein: CASKGDYEKLFF. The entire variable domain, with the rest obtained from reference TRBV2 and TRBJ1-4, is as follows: EPEVTQTPSHQVTQMGQEVILRCVPISNHLYFYWYRQILGQKVEFLVSFYNNEISEKSEIFDDQFSVERPDGSNFTLKIRSTKLEDSAMYFCASKGDYEKLFFGSGTQLSVL.

CDR3 sequence: CASSVAAGYSYEQYF. CDR3 bases: TGTGCCAGCAGCGTAGCAGCGGGATACTCCTACGAGCAGTACTTC. V is TRBV9 and J is TRBJ2-7; 7 nucleotides match TRBD2. V was clipped by 0 bases and J by 0 bases; unmatched bases: 3. CDR1 and CDR2 from the germline V gene are SGDLS and YYNGEE. This CDR3 contains 15 residues.

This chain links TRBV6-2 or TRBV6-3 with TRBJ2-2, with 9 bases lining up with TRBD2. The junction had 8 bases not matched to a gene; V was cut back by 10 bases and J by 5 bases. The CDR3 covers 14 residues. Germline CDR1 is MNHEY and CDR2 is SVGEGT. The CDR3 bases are TGTGCCATCCGCCCCAGCGGGAGGACCGGGGAGCTGTTTTTT. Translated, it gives CAIRPSGRTGELFF.

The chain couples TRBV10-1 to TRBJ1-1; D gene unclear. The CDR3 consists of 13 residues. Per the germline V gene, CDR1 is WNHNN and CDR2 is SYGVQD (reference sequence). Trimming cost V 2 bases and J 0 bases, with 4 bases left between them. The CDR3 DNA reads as TGCGCCAGCAGTGAGCAGTTGAACACTGAAGCTTTCTTT. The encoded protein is CASSEQLNTEAFF.

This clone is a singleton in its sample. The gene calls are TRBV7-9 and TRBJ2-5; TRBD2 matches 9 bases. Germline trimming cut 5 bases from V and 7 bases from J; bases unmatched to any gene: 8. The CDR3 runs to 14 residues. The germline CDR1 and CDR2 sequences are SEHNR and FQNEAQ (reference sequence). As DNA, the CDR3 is TGTGCCAGCAGCCTTTTAGCGGGGGCGGGGACCCAGTACTTC. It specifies CASSLLAGAGTQYF. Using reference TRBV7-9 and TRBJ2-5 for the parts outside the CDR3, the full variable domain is DTGVSQNPRHKITKRGQNVTFRCDPISEHNRLYWYRQTLGQGPEFLTYFQNEAQLEKSRLLSDRFSAERPKGSFSTLEIQRTEQGDSAMYLCASSLLAGAGTQYFGPGTRLLVL.

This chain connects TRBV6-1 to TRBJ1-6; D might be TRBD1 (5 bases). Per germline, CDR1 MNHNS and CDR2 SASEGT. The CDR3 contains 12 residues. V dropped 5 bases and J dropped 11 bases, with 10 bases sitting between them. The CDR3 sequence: CASSPPGAPLHF. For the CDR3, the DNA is TGTGCCAGCAGTCCACCGGGGGCACCCCTCCACTTT.

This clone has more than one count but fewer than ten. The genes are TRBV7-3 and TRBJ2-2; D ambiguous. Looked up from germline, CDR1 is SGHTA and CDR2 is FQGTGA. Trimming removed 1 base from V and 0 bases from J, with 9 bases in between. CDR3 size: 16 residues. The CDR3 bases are TGTGCCAGCAGCTTAAATCCGGTTGCGAACACCGGGGAGCTGTTTTTT. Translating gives CASSLNPVANTGELFF.

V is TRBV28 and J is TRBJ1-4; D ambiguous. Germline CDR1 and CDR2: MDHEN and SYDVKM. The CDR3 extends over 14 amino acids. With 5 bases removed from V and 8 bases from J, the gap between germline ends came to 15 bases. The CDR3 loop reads CASSVTTGGEKLFF. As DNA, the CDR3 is TGTGCCAGCAGTGTTACAACGGGTGGAGAAAAACTGTTTTTT.

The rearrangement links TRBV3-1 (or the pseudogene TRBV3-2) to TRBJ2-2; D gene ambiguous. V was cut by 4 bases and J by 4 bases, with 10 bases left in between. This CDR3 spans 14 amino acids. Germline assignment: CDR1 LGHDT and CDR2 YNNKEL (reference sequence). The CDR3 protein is CASSRGDLTGELFF. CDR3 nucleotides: TGTGCCAGCAGCCGAGGAGACCTCACCGGGGAGCTGTTTTTT.

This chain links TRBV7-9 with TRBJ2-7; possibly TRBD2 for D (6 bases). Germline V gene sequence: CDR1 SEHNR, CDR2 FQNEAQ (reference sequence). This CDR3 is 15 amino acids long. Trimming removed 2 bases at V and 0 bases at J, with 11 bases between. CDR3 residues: CASSLKERASYEQYF. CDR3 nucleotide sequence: TGTGCCAGCAGCTTAAAAGAGCGGGCCTCCTACGAGCAGTACTTC.

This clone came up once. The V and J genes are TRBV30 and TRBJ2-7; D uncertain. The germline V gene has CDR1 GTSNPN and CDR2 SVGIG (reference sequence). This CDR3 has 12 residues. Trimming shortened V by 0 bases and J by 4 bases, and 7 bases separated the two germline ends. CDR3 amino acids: CAWSVRRYEQYF. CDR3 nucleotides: TGTGCCTGGAGTGTACGTCGGTACGAGCAGTACTTC.

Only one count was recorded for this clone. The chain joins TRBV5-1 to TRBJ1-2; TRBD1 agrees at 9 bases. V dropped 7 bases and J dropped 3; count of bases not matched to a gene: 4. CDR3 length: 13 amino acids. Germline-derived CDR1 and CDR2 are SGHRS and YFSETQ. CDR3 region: CASRQGVDYGYTF. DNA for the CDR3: TGCGCCAGCCGACAGGGGGTAGACTATGGCTACACCTTC.

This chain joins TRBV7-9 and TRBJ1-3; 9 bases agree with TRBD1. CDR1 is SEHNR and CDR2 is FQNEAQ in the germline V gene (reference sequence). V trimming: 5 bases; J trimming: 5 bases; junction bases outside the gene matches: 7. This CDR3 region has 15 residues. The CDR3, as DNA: TGTGCCAGCAGCCCGGGACAGGGAAACAGAAACACCATATATTTT. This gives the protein CASSPGQGNRNTIYF.

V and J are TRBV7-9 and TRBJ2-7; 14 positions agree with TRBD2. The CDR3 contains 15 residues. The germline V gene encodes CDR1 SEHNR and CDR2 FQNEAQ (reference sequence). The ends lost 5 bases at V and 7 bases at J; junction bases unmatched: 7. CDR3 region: CASSPGTSGSGEQYF. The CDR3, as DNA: TGTGCCAGCAGCCCCGGGACTAGCGGGAGTGGAGAGCAGTACTTC.

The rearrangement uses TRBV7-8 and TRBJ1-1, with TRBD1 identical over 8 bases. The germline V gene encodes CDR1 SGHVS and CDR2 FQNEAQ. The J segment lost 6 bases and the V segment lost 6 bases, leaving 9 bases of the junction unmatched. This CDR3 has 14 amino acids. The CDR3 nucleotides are TGTGCCAGCAGAACTACAGGGGGGGGCTCTGAAGCTTTCTTT. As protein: CASRTTGGGSEAFF.

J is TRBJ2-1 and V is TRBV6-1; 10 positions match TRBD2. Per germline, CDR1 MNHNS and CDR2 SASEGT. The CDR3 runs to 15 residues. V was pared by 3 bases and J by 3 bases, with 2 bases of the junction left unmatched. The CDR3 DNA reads TGTGCCAGCAGTGATGTAGCGGGGGGCTACAATGAGCAGTTCTTC. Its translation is CASSDVAGGYNEQFF.

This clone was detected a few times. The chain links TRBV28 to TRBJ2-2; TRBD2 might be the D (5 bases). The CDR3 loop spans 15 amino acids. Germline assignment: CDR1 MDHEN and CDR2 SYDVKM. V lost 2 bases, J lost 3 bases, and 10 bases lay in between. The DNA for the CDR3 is TGTGCCAGCAGTTTAAACGGGGTCTACACCGGGGAGCTGTTTTTT. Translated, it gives CASSLNGVYTGELFF.

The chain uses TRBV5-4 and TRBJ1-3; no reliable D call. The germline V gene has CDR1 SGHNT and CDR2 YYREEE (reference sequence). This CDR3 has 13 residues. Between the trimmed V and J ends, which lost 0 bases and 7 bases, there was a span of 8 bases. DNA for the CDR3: TGTGCCAGCAGCTTGGCCCTTCGGAACACCATATATTTT. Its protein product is CASSLALRNTIYF.

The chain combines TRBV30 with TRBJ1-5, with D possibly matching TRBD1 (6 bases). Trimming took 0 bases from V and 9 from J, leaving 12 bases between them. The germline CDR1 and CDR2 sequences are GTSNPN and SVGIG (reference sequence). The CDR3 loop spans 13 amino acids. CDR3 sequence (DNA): TGTGCCTGGAGTGTAGGGGGGGAATGGCCCCAGCATTTT. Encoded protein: CAWSVGGEWPQHF.

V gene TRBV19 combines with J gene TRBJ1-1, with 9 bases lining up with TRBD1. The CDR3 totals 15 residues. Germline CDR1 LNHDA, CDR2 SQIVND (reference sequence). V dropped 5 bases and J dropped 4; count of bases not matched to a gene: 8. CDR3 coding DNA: TGTGCCAGTAGTCCCTACAGGGGGCGCGGCACTGAAGCTTTCTTT. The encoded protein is CASSPYRGRGTEAFF.

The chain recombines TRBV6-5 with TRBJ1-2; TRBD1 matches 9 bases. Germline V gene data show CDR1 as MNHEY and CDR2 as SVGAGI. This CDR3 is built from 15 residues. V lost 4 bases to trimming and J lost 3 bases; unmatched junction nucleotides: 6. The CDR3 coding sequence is TGTGCCAGCAGTTCACCGGGACAGGGATACTATGGCTACACCTTC. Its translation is CASSSPGQGYYGYTF.

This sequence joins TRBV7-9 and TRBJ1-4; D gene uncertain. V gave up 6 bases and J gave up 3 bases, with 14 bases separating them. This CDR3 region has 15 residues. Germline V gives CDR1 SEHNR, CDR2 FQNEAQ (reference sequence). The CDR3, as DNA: TGTGCCAGCAGAGTGTGGGCAGGATCTAATGAAAAACTGTTTTTT. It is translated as CASRVWAGSNEKLFF.

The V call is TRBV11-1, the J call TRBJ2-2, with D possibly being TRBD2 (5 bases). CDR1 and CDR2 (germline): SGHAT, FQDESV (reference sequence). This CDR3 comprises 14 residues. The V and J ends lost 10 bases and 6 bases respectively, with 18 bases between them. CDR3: CATQTRALSGELFF. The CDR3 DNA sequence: TGTGCCACCCAAACTAGGGCACTTTCCGGGGAGCTGTTTTTT.

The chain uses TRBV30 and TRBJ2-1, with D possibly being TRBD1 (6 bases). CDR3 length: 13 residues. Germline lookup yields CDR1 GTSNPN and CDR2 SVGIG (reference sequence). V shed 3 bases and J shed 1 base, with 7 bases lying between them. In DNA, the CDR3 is TGTGCCTGGAGGAGGGGGTCCTACAATGAGCAGTTCTTC. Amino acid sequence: CAWRRGSYNEQFF.